This section outlines one T cell receptor beta chain sequence together with its context. CDR1 ENHRY and CDR2 SYGVKD come from the germline V gene. CDR3 length: 13 residues. Trimming pared 8 bases from V and 4 bases from J, leaving 13 bases between. This sample stems from a study of blood T cell repertoires in COVID-19. In the study overall: T cells, B-cell-depleted T cells, or PBMCs provided the cDNA or gDNA that served as material.

Assay: immunoSEQ multiplex PCR; the TCRdb copy retains only in-frame clones and omits some. The sample includes around 60,000 clones, 88% seen only once; the top ten take roughly 3.9%. The sequence derives from a man aged 50-59 years with active COVID-19. The sample consisted of peripheral blood. The chain employs TRBV10-3 and TRBJ2-3; maybe TRBD1 (6 bases). The CDR3 nucleotides are TGTGCCATCGGGTACAGGGTGGCAGATACGCAGTATTTT. Translated: CAIGYRVADTQYF.